A single T cell receptor (beta chain) is shown here with its context. What it binds is unknown. This record belongs to a study of CD4 T cells in relation to SARS-CoV-2 and coronaviruses. Study conclusions and caveats: Culture-expanded clones reflect memory recall rather than primary priming during culture. Roughly 65% of donors had memory CD4+ clonotypes crossrecognizing SARS-CoV-2 and common cold coronavirus spike.

J gave up 7 bases and V 5 bases, and 11 bases lay outside the gene matches. This CDR3 is built from 15 residues. Per germline, CDR1 SNHLY and CDR2 FYNNEI. Generated by immunoSEQ multiplex PCR, the TCRdb table keeps only in-frame clones and is missing some. The repertoire has 60,000 to 65,000 clones, 94% of them found once; the top ten carry around 0.15%. Before the COVID-19 pandemic, during about 2010-2018, CD4+ T cells were taken from unexposed donors. The source material was naive CD4+ T cells from PBMCs. As to subset: naive CD4+ T cells isolated by negative enrichment. The chain is built from TRBV2 and TRBJ1-5, with 7 nucleotides matching TRBD1. The sequence came from a human donor in good health. The CDR3 DNA is TGTGCCAGCAGTCAACAGGGGCCTTTGACCCAGCCCCAGCATTTT. Translating gives CASSQQGPLTQPQHF.